This TCR beta chain comes out of a study of blood T cells in healthy people across ages. General study findings and limits: Estimated diversity, derived from one million T cells, was regarded as an underestimate.

In the case of this clonotype: The antigen remains undetermined.

Alongside a J-beta primer mix, a sample-barcoded 5' primer served in a second PCR lasting roughly 6 to 11 cycles. TCRdb itself ran the 5' RACE reads through MiXCR, one entry per CDR3 protein. Altogether about 780,000 distinct CDR3 sequences are present, about 46% being singletons, with the ten largest covering roughly 18%. Material: blood. This sequence originates from a man older than 75 in good health.

The CDR3 protein is CASSVRLAGYNEQFF. As DNA, the CDR3 is TGTGCCAGCAGCGTGCGACTAGCGGGCTACAATGAGCAGTTCTTC. The chain carries TRBV11-2 and TRBJ2-1, with 10 bases matching TRBD2. V lost 5 bases to trimming and J lost 3 bases; unmatched junction nucleotides: 4. The germline gives CDR1 SGHAT, CDR2 FQNNGV. CDR3 length: 15 amino acids.